The rows below give T cell receptor beta chains drawn from one sample of a study of radiotherapy plus CTLA-4 blockade in lung cancer. Produced via immunoSEQ multiplex PCR; TCRdb's table is partial and in-frame only. The table includes 85,000 to 100,000 clones, around 72% detected once. The sample was peripheral blood, taken from a patient treated with radiotherapy plus ipilimumab. These receptors were taken from a human donor with non-small cell lung cancer that progressed on radiotherapy plus ipilimumab. The CDR3 runs from the conserved cysteine through the conserved F or W. The D gene is left open where the match is weak. A row's size may be missing; if present it is once, few, many or a size class.

>NA|TRBV7-2|NA|TRBJ2-3
CASSPDGFPTDTQYF
TGTGCCAGCAGCCCAGACGGATTCCCCACAGATACGCAGTATTTT
>NA|TRBV20-1|NA|TRBJ1-5
CSARVHQPQHF
TGCAGTGCTAGAGTACATCAGCCCCAGCATTTT
>NA|TRBV27|TRBD2|TRBJ2-3
CASSLRGTSRSDTQYF
TGTGCCAGCAGTCTCCGGGGGACTAGTAGATCAGATACGCAGTATTTT
>NA|TRBV19|TRBD2|TRBJ2-1
CASSVGLADNEQFF
TGTGCCAGTAGTGTGGGACTAGCGGACAATGAGCAGTTCTTC
>NA|TRBV6-1|NA|TRBJ2-5
CASAGHHQETQYF
TGTGCCAGCGCGGGACACCACCAAGAGACCCAGTACTTC
>NA|TRBV5-4|NA|TRBJ2-6
CASSLDTLAGANVLTF
TGTGCCAGCAGCTTGGACACACTGGCTGGGGCCAACGTCCTGACTTTC
>NA|TRBV5-1|NA|TRBJ2-2
CASSSSGPRNTGELFF
TGCGCCAGCAGCTCGTCCGGGCCCCGGAACACCGGGGAGCTGTTTTTT
>NA|TRBV28|TRBD1|TRBJ2-3
CASSLSLDRVETDTQYF
TGTGCCAGCAGTTTATCCCTGGACAGGGTAGAAACAGATACGCAGTATTTT
>NA|TRBV2|NA|TRBJ2-7
CATKFEGGVYEQYF
TGTGCCACGAAATTCGAGGGGGGGGTTTACGAGCAGTACTTC
>few|TRBV5-1|NA|TRBJ1-1
CASSEDGYTEAFF
TGCGCCAGCAGCGAGGACGGATACACTGAAGCTTTCTTT
>NA|TRBV5-4|NA|TRBJ1-2
CASSFSGDYGYTF
TGTGCCAGCAGCTTTTCTGGCGACTATGGCTACACCTTC
>NA|TRBV2|NA|TRBJ2-4
CASSLHLAKNIQYF
TGTGCCAGCAGTTTACATCTAGCCAAAAACATTCAGTACTTC
>NA|TRBV27|NA|TRBJ1-1
CASSLSAANTEAFF
TGTGCCAGCAGTTTATCGGCAGCTAACACTGAAGCTTTCTTT
>NA|TRBV19|TRBD1|TRBJ2-4
CASTPGTGVGKNIQYF
TGTGCCAGTACCCCCGGGACAGGGGTTGGCAAAAACATTCAGTACTTC
>NA|TRBV28|TRBD1|TRBJ1-4
CASRLGQSNEKLFF
TGTGCCAGCAGGCTGGGACAGTCTAATGAAAAACTGTTTTTT
>NA|TRBV28|TRBD1|TRBJ2-7
CASSLPPRGFSYEQYF
TGTGCCAGCAGTCTCCCCCCCAGGGGGTTTTCCTACGAGCAGTACTTC
>NA|TRBV11-1|NA|TRBJ2-5
CASSLVQGIGTQYF
TGTGCCAGCAGCTTAGTTCAGGGAATCGGGACCCAGTACTTC
>NA|TRBV7-2|NA|TRBJ1-4
CASSQNSQEKLFF
TGTGCCAGCAGCCAAAACAGCCAAGAAAAACTGTTTTTT
>NA|TRBV19|NA|TRBJ2-2
CASSIGPRELFF
TGTGCCAGTAGTATAGGTCCCCGGGAGCTGTTTTTT
>few|TRBV6-5|TRBD1|TRBJ1-5
CASSYSQGAHPQHF
TGTGCCAGCAGTTACTCGCAGGGGGCCCATCCCCAGCATTTT
>NA|TRBV5-4|TRBD1|TRBJ1-2
CASSSLITGANYGYTF
TGTGCCAGCAGCTCACTAATAACAGGGGCTAACTATGGCTACACCTTC
>NA|TRBV11-1|NA|TRBJ2-5
CASSFPTAPVQETQYF
TGTGCCAGCAGCTTTCCGACAGCCCCGGTTCAAGAGACCCAGTACTTC
>NA|TRBV4-3|NA|TRBJ2-7
CASSRLLGGGTYEQYF
TGCGCCAGCAGCCGCCTCCTTGGAGGGGGAACCTACGAGCAGTACTTC
>NA|TRBV4-1|NA|TRBJ1-2
CASSQLARGDYGYTF
TGCGCCAGCAGCCAATTGGCCAGGGGAGACTATGGCTACACCTTC
>few|TRBV4-1|NA|TRBJ2-2
CASRGVGTGELFF
TGCGCCAGCAGGGGGGTAGGGACCGGGGAGCTGTTTTTT
>NA|TRBV30|TRBD1|TRBJ1-3
CAWREGQGGRNTIYF
TGTGCCTGGAGAGAGGGACAGGGGGGAAGAAACACCATATATTTT
>once|TRBV6-5|NA|TRBJ2-7
CASSDARRPGQYF
TGTGCCAGCAGTGATGCGAGAAGACCGGGGCAGTACTTC
>NA|TRBV9|NA|TRBJ2-3
CASSEEASTDTQYF
TGTGCCAGCAGCGAGGAGGCGAGCACAGATACGCAGTATTTT
>NA|TRBV7-9|NA|TRBJ1-1
CASSSEARVAEAFF
TGTGCCAGCAGCTCAGAGGCCAGGGTTGCTGAAGCTTTCTTT